This passage covers 13 T cell receptor beta chains from one sample sequenced in a study of T cells in Graves' hyperthyroidism and ophthalmopathy. TCR beta CDR3 sequences were amplified from RNA transcripts. A set of HTBI primers served as the primers for a first-round RT-PCR of the TCR CDR3. TCRdb processed the multiplex PCR reads anew with MiXCR; each CDR3 protein has one entry. The repertoire holds around 480,000 distinct CDR3 sequences, with roughly an eighth as singletons. The specimen sequenced was blood. Receptors were obtained from a woman younger than 35 with Graves' hyperthyroidism.

V usage is TRBV28 and J usage is TRBJ1-3; 9 bases match TRBD1. The CDR3 is 15 amino acids. V was clipped by 6 bases and J by 0 bases; unmatched bases: 3. CDR1 is MDHEN and CDR2 is SYDVKM in the germline V gene. For the CDR3, the DNA is TGTGCCAGCAGGACAGGGGGAGCCTCTGGAAACACCATATATTTT. Its protein product is CASRTGGASGNTIYF.

This clonotype came up many times. This sequence joins TRBV6-6 and TRBJ2-7, with TRBD1 as a possible D gene (5 bases). Trimming left V 1 base short and J 3 bases short, with 16 bases between. This CDR3 region has 16 residues. Germline V CDR1 and CDR2: MNHNY, SVGAGI (reference sequence). CDR3 coding DNA: TGTGCCAGCAGTTACTTCGCGGTAGTTCAGGGCTACGAGCAGTACTTC. As protein: CASSYFAVVQGYEQYF.

This clonotype has ten or more counts. This chain connects TRBV20-1 to TRBJ2-4; TRBD1 matches 7 bases. J lost 4 bases, V lost 6 bases, and 6 bases had no gene match. This CDR3 has 13 amino acids. The germline gives CDR1 DFQATT, CDR2 SNEGSKA (reference sequence). The CDR3 sequence is CSANRDSKNIQYF. CDR3 sequence (DNA): TGCAGTGCAAACCGGGACAGTAAAAACATTCAGTACTTC.

This clonotype was seen many times. The chain carries TRBV7-9 and TRBJ1-1; D remains unclear. V lost 4 bases and J lost 8, with 8 bases in between. CDR1 is SEHNR and CDR2 is FQNEAQ in the germline V gene (reference sequence). The CDR3 has 11 amino acids. As DNA, the CDR3 is TGTGCCAGCAGCTGGGGAAAGGAAGCTTTCTTT. Protein product: CASSWGKEAFF.

This clonotype has ten or more counts. DNA of the CDR3: TGTGCCAGCATTTCAGGGACGACAACTAATGAAAAACTGTTTTTT. It translates to CASISGTTTNEKLFF. The chain is built from TRBV2 and TRBJ1-4; tentatively, D is TRBD1 (5 bases). CDR1 is SNHLY and CDR2 is FYNNEI in the germline V gene. The CDR3 totals 15 residues. Between the trimmed V and J ends, which lost 7 bases and 0 bases, there was a span of 12 bases.

The CDR3 region is CASSEPGTSGRSSYNEQFF. The DNA for the CDR3 is TGTGCCAGCAGCGAACCCGGGACTAGCGGGAGAAGCTCCTACAATGAGCAGTTCTTC. The chain is built from TRBV9 and TRBJ2-1; 14 bases align to TRBD2. Germline V CDR1 and CDR2: SGDLS, YYNGEE. V shed 3 bases, J shed 0 bases, and the junction held 8 bases outside the gene matches. The length of the CDR3 is 19 residues.

V usage is TRBV10-3 and J usage is TRBJ1-1, with D possibly matching TRBD1 (5 bases). The CDR3 sequence is 12 residues long. V lost 4 bases and J 8 bases, leaving 11 bases between the germline ends. Germline V lookup: CDR1 ENHRY, CDR2 SYGVKD. The CDR3 DNA follows: TGTGCCATCAGTGGGGGGACTTCCGAAGCTTTCTTT. Its translation: CAISGGTSEAFF.

This clonotype was detected only a few times. The chain joins TRBV10-2 to TRBJ2-7, with a tentative D call TRBD1 (6 bases). Germline V lookup: CDR1 WSHSY, CDR2 SAAADI. V gave up 2 bases and J gave up 4 bases, with 12 bases separating them. CDR3 length: 14 residues. Here the CDR3 DNA reads TGCGCCAGCAGTGAGCCGGACAGACGATACGAGCAGTACGTC. Its translation: CASSEPDRRYEQYV.

This clonotype was seen repeatedly, ten times or more. V is TRBV20-1 and J is TRBJ2-1; TRBD2 matches 7 bases. V lost 5 bases and J lost 6; bases outside the gene matches: 7. The CDR3 extends over 13 amino acids. Germline V gives CDR1 DFQATT, CDR2 SNEGSKA (reference sequence). This CDR3 reads CSAGPSGLNEQFF. In DNA form, the CDR3 reads TGCAGTGCTGGCCCTAGCGGACTCAATGAGCAGTTCTTC.

The chain links TRBV2 to TRBJ1-1; D is possibly TRBD1 (5 bases). The V end lost 11 bases, the J end lost 1 base, and 14 bases lay between the germline ends. The germline V gene has CDR1 SNHLY and CDR2 FYNNEI. The CDR3 is 13 amino acids. The CDR3 protein is CADYGGGNTEAFF. The DNA for the CDR3 is TGTGCCGACTATGGGGGGGGGAACACTGAAGCTTTCTTT.

This clonotype was observed many times. The chain couples TRBV19 to TRBJ1-2, with D perhaps TRBD1 (5 bases). This CDR3 has 15 amino acids. The ends were cut back, 7 bases at V and 2 bases at J, with 17 bases in the middle. CDR1 is LNHDA and CDR2 is SQIVND in the germline V gene (reference sequence). The CDR3 loop reads CASNFNRPPNYGYTF. Here the CDR3 DNA reads TGTGCCAGTAACTTCAACAGGCCACCCAACTATGGCTACACCTTC. The full variable domain, completed using reference TRBV19 and TRBJ1-2, is DGGITQSPKYLFRKEGQNVTLSCEQNLNHDAMYWYRQDPGQGLRLIYYSQIVNDFQKGDIAEGYSVSREKKESFPLTVTSAQKNPTAFYLCASNFNRPPNYGYTFGSGTRLTVV.

CDR3 nucleotide sequence: TGTGCCAGCAGCTTAGCGCTAGGGGGAGCTAACTATGGCTACACCTTC. It yields the protein CASSLALGGANYGYTF. The chain combines TRBV7-9 with TRBJ1-2; a possible D gene is TRBD1 (6 bases). Germline CDR1 reads SEHNR; CDR2 reads FQNEAQ (reference sequence). This CDR3 region has 16 residues. V lost 0 bases and J 0 bases, leaving 11 bases between the germline ends.

The table lists this clonotype with many counts. The V gene is TRBV2, the J gene TRBJ1-5; possibly TRBD1 for D (6 bases). Germline assignment: CDR1 SNHLY and CDR2 FYNNEI. Between the trimmed V and J ends, which lost 8 bases and 2 bases, there was a span of 16 bases. This CDR3 contains 15 residues. The CDR3 is CASARDTSGNQPQHF. CDR3 sequence (DNA): TGTGCCAGCGCCCGGGACACTTCGGGCAATCAGCCCCAGCATTTT.